The present T cell receptor (beta chain) was sequenced within a study of blood T cells in healthy people across ages. A second PCR, run for roughly 7 to 12 cycles, used a sample-barcoded 5' primer plus a J-beta primer mix. Every sample gave at least 3 million paired-end reads containing CDR3. TCRdb re-derived calls from the 5' RACE reads in MiXCR, one entry per CDR3 protein. The data show approximately 1,000,000 distinct CDR3 sequences, 35% to 45% seen once. Per the germline V gene, CDR1 is SGHAT and CDR2 is FQNNGV. This CDR3 is 14 amino acids long. The V gene lost 5 bases and the J gene lost 4 bases, with 12 bases spanning the gap.

The specimen was blood. The chain carries TRBV11-2 and TRBJ2-1; D call uncertain. This receptor was identified in a man between 18 and 35 years old in good health. CDR3 sequence: CASSPDQVYNEQFF. DNA of the CDR3: TGTGCCAGCAGCCCGGACCAAGTATACAATGAGCAGTTCTTC. Using reference TRBV11-2 and TRBJ2-1 for the parts outside the CDR3, the full variable domain is EAGVAQSPRYKIIEKRQSVAFWCNPISGHATLYWYQQILGQGPKLLIQFQNNGVVDDSQLPKDRFSAERLKGVDSTLKIQPAKLEDSAVYLCASSPDQVYNEQFFGPGTRLTVL.